These T cell receptor beta chains were read from a single sample in a study of T cells in Graves' hyperthyroidism and ophthalmopathy. MiXCR was run by TCRdb on the multiplex PCR reads, yielding one entry per CDR3 protein. The table has more than 450,000 distinct CDR3 sequences, around 20% seen once. The sequenced sample consisted of blood. Receptor source: a man in his forties with Graves' ophthalmopathy. The CDR3 runs from the conserved cysteine through the conserved F or W. A D gene is named only where the DNA matches it firmly. The size of a clone is reported for some rows only, either as once, few or many, or as a class for expanded clones.

CDR3 DNA | CDR3 protein | clone size | V gene | D gene | J gene
TGTGCCTGGGAAAACTATGGCTACACCTTC | CAWENYGYTF | many | TRBV30 | . | TRBJ1-2
TGTGCCAGCAGTCCGGAAGGGGGTGACAATCAGCCCCAGCATTTT | CASSPEGGDNQPQHF | few | TRBV6-4 | . | TRBJ1-5
TGTGCCAGCCTTAGGACTAGCGGGAACACCGGGGAGCTGTTTTTT | CASLRTSGNTGELFF | few | TRBV6-1 | TRBD2 | TRBJ2-2
TGTGCCAGCAGAGAACAGGGGGTCCCCCTCCACTTT | CASREQGVPLHF | many | TRBV6-1 | TRBD1 | TRBJ1-6
TGTGCCTGGTCGGACGGTATGGACTATGGCTACACCTTC | CAWSDGMDYGYTF | . | TRBV30 | . | TRBJ1-2
TGTGCCAGCCAAGGCCTAGCGGGATTCACAGATACGCAGTATTTT | CASQGLAGFTDTQYF | . | TRBV6-1 | TRBD2 | TRBJ2-3
TGTGCCAGCAGCCAATTCACCGGGACAGGTTCCTACGAGCAGTACTTC | CASSQFTGTGSYEQYF | . | TRBV3-1 | TRBD1 | TRBJ2-7
TGTGCCAGCGACCCGACAGGGGAGGGCACTGAAGCTTTCTTT | CASDPTGEGTEAFF | . | TRBV27 | TRBD1 | TRBJ1-1
TGCGCCAGCAGCCATACCGGGACAGGGAGGGAGCAGTACTTC | CASSHTGTGREQYF | . | TRBV4-1 | TRBD1 | TRBJ2-7
TGTGCCAGCAGCTTATGGGAGAACACCGGGGAGCTGTTTTTT | CASSLWENTGELFF | many | TRBV7-2 | . | TRBJ2-2
TGTGCCAGCACCCTAGCTGCCACCACCTACAATGAGCAGTTCTTC | CASTLAATTYNEQFF | many | TRBV27 | . | TRBJ2-1
TGTGCCAGCAGAGACATCTCTAACTATGGCTACACCTTC | CASRDISNYGYTF | . | TRBV27 | . | TRBJ1-2
TGTGCCAGCAGCTCCTACTCCGGGGATGGGCAGTTCTTC | CASSSYSGDGQFF | few | TRBV14 | . | TRBJ2-1
TGTGCCTGGAGAAGGGGAGAGGGGGGCCATTCACCCCTCCACTTT | CAWRRGEGGHSPLHF | many | TRBV30 | . | TRBJ1-6
TGTGCCAGCAGCCGCGGGGGGGCGGGCTCCTACGAGCAGTACTTC | CASSRGGAGSYEQYF | few | TRBV5-4 | TRBD2 | TRBJ2-7
TGCAGTGCTAGGCAGGCGGGAAGTGGCTACACCTTC | CSARQAGSGYTF | few | TRBV20-1 | . | TRBJ1-2
TGTGCCAGCACCCCCTCTGACTATGCTAACTATGGCTACACCTTC | CASTPSDYANYGYTF | many | TRBV12-3/TRBV12-4 | . | TRBJ1-2
TGTGCCACCAGTGACTGGACTGAGAGGGAGACCCAGTACTTC | CATSDWTERETQYF | . | TRBV24-1 | . | TRBJ2-5
TGTGCCAGCAGCTTACTTTTAGCGGGAGGAAGAGAGACCCAGTACTTC | CASSLLLAGGRETQYF | many | TRBV7-9 | TRBD2 | TRBJ2-5
TGCGCCAGCAGCCAACCGGGACAGAGGTACTATGGCTACACCTTC | CASSQPGQRYYGYTF | . | TRBV7-3 | TRBD1 | TRBJ1-2
TGTGCCACCAGCAGAGCGGACGTGGGGAGCAATCAGCCCCAGCATTTT | CATSRADVGSNQPQHF | . | TRBV15 | . | TRBJ1-5
TGTGCCAGCAGTCTCTCGAGTGGAGCGGGAGGGGTCACCGGGGAGCTGTTTTTT | CASSLSSGAGGVTGELFF | . | TRBV6-6 | TRBD2 | TRBJ2-2
TGTGCCAGTCATGGGACAGGGAACACCTATGGCTACACCTTC | CASHGTGNTYGYTF | . | TRBV19 | TRBD1 | TRBJ1-2
TGTGCCAGCAGCCAAGTCGACCAGGTTGACTATGGCTACACCTTC | CASSQVDQVDYGYTF | . | TRBV5-5 | . | TRBJ1-2
TGCAGTGCTGTCAGGGGAGTTAGCACAGATACGCAGTATTTT | CSAVRGVSTDTQYF | many | TRBV20-1 | . | TRBJ2-3
TGTGCCAGCAGTTACTCCCCGACTAGCGCCCACAATGAGCAGTTCTTC | CASSYSPTSAHNEQFF | few | TRBV6-6 | TRBD2 | TRBJ2-1
TGCGCCAGCAGATACGAACCGGAGGGGACCCAGTACTTC | CASRYEPEGTQYF | . | TRBV5-1 | . | TRBJ2-5
TGTGCCAGCAGCTCCCCCCGGACCCGGGCCCAAGAGACCCAGTACTTC | CASSSPRTRAQETQYF | . | TRBV3-1 | . | TRBJ2-5
TGTGCCAGCTCACCAGGGACAGGTCAATACGAGCAGTACTTC | CASSPGTGQYEQYF | few | TRBV18 | TRBD1 | TRBJ2-7
TGCGCCAGCAGCTTGATATCGGCAGCAACGAGCTCCTACGAGCAGTACTTC | CASSLISAATSSYEQYF | many | TRBV5-1 | . | TRBJ2-7
TGTGCCAGCACCGGATGGGGACAGGGCGCCTACGAGCAGTACTTC | CASTGWGQGAYEQYF | many | TRBV28 | TRBD1 | TRBJ2-7
TGTGCCAGCAGCTCAAACAGGGCTGGTGGGGCCAACGTCCTGACTTTC | CASSSNRAGGANVLTF | . | TRBV7-2 | . | TRBJ2-6
TGTGCCACCAGTGATCGGACTAGCGGGAGCTGGGATACGCAGTATTTT | CATSDRTSGSWDTQYF | . | TRBV24-1 | TRBD2 | TRBJ2-3
TGTGCCAGCAGCCCCGCCCGGGATTCACCCCTCCACTTT | CASSPARDSPLHF | . | TRBV7-3 | . | TRBJ1-6
TGTGCCAGCAGAGCAGCCTTCGGGGGAACCACTGAAGCTTTCTTT | CASRAAFGGTTEAFF | . | TRBV28 | . | TRBJ1-1
TGTGCCAGCATCAACAGGGGGACCTACAATGAGCAGTTCTTC | CASINRGTYNEQFF | . | TRBV27 | TRBD1 | TRBJ2-1
TGCGCCAGCAGCCCGGGACTAGCGGGGCTCCGGGAGACCCAGTACTTC | CASSPGLAGLRETQYF | . | TRBV5-1 | TRBD2 | TRBJ2-5
TGCGCCAGCAGCCGATGGGACAGGGGGCGTACTGAAGCTTTCTTT | CASSRWDRGRTEAFF | . | TRBV4-1 | TRBD1 | TRBJ1-1
TGTGCCAGCAGCTCCCATCCGACCCAGGACTACGAGCAGTACTTC | CASSSHPTQDYEQYF | . | TRBV7-2 | . | TRBJ2-7
TGTGCCAGCAGTCCCTTGATGGGGGGTGAAAAACTGTTTTTT | CASSPLMGGEKLFF | . | TRBV28 | . | TRBJ1-4
TGTGCCAGCAGTTTATCTAGGACAGGGGGCCAGCCCCAGCATTTT | CASSLSRTGGQPQHF | many | TRBV27 | TRBD1 | TRBJ1-5
TGTGCCAGTAGTATTCGAGGGGGCCACAGGGCCCAGCATTTT | CASSIRGGHRAQHF | . | TRBV19 | TRBD1 | TRBJ1-5
TGTGCCAGCAGCTTACTGGGAGATAATTCACCCCTCCACTTT | CASSLLGDNSPLHF | . | TRBV5-8 | . | TRBJ1-6
TGTGCCAGCAGTGAATTCAATAATGAGCAGTTCTTC | CASSEFNNEQFF | few | TRBV6-1 | . | TRBJ2-1
TGTGCCAGCTCACCAGCGGGTGAGCAGTACTTC | CASSPAGEQYF | few | TRBV18 | . | TRBJ2-7
TGTGCCAGCAGCCAAATGGGACAGGGGTTCGCAGATACGCAGTATTTT | CASSQMGQGFADTQYF | many | TRBV3-1 | TRBD1 | TRBJ2-3
TGTGCCAGCAGTTGGGGCTTCTCCACCGGGGAGCTGTTTTTT | CASSWGFSTGELFF | many | TRBV12-3/TRBV12-4 | . | TRBJ2-2
TGCAGTGCTCTACAGGGGCGGAATGAGCAGTTCTTC | CSALQGRNEQFF | many | TRBV20-1 | TRBD1 | TRBJ2-1
TGCGCCAGCAGCCGAGTACTAGCGGACACCGGGGAGCTGTTTTTT | CASSRVLADTGELFF | . | TRBV4-1 | TRBD2 | TRBJ2-2
TGTGCCAGCAGCCAAGATACGGGGGGCCGGAACAATGAGCAGTTCTTC | CASSQDTGGRNNEQFF | many | TRBV4-2 | . | TRBJ2-1
TGCGCCAGCAGCCAATTGCGGGAGGGCCACGAGCAGTACTTC | CASSQLREGHEQYF | few | TRBV4-1 | TRBD2 | TRBJ2-7
TGTGCCATCAGTGAGCAGGCAGATCTTAACTATGGCTACACCTTC | CAISEQADLNYGYTF | . | TRBV10-3 | . | TRBJ1-2
TGTGCCAGCAGAACCGAGACTGCCCTCACAGATACGCAGTATTTT | CASRTETALTDTQYF | few | TRBV28 | . | TRBJ2-3
TGTGCCAGCAGCCAAGCCCTCGGGACTATGACAGATACGCAGTATTTT | CASSQALGTMTDTQYF | many | TRBV3-1 | TRBD2 | TRBJ2-3
TGCAGCGTTGGAGGGCTCGGACGGGGCTATGGCTACACCTTC | CSVGGLGRGYGYTF | . | TRBV29-1 | . | TRBJ1-2
TGTGCCAGCACGCGGGGCAATGAGCAGTTCTTC | CASTRGNEQFF | many | TRBV2 | . | TRBJ2-1
TGTGCCAGCAGTTCCCGGGACAGCTATAATTCACCCCTCCACTTT | CASSSRDSYNSPLHF | many | TRBV12-3/TRBV12-4 | TRBD1 | TRBJ1-6
TGTGCCAGCGGGTCCGGGGGCTACACCTTC | CASGSGGYTF | . | TRBV7-2 | . | TRBJ1-2
TGTGCCAGCAGCCGGACTCCCGGGAATACGCAGTATTTT | CASSRTPGNTQYF | many | TRBV12-3/TRBV12-4 | . | TRBJ2-3
TGTGCCAGCAGTGAAAGGACAGGGGGTATCTTTCAGCCCCAGCATTTT | CASSERTGGIFQPQHF | many | TRBV6-1 | TRBD1 | TRBJ1-5